The 5 T cell receptor beta chains reported below all come from one sample, sequenced in a study of CD8+ T cells in alopecia areata. RNA extraction and reverse transcription yielded cDNA as sequencing template. TCRdb keeps only in-frame clones here, not all; method: immunoSEQ multiplex PCR. Among 130,000 to 150,000 clones listed, approximately 49% were seen once. Sequencing used CD4+ T cells sorted from blood, obtained at week 0. The source is a human donor with alopecia areata.

This chain uses TRBV6-5 with TRBJ2-3; no firm D call. Trimming left V 8 bases short and J 6 bases short, with 15 bases between. The CDR3 runs 13 residues. From germline, CDR1 is MNHEY and CDR2 SVGAGI. CDR3 residues: CASRRETRDTQYF. CDR3 DNA: TGTGCCAGCCGACGTGAGACGAGGGATACGCAGTATTTT.

This clone came up a few times. The chain combines TRBV18 with TRBJ1-2; 9 nucleotides match TRBD1. V was clipped by 3 bases and J by 8 bases; unmatched bases: 10. Germline V gene sequence: CDR1 KGHSH, CDR2 LQKENI. CDR3 length: 15 amino acids. CDR3 nucleotide sequence: TGTGCCAGCTCACCCCAACAGGGGGCCGAAGTCGGCTACACCTTC. As protein: CASSPQQGAEVGYTF.

CDR3 loop: CAWTPWDSRPTQYF. DNA of the CDR3: TGTGCCTGGACCCCATGGGACTCCCGACCGACGCAGTATTTT. The chain employs TRBV30 and TRBJ2-3, with a possible D match to TRBD2 (6 bases). V shed 4 bases and J shed 9 bases, with 20 bases lying between them. This CDR3 has 14 amino acids. Germline V gene data show CDR1 as GTSNPN and CDR2 as SVGIG (reference sequence). Complete variable domain (other parts from reference TRBV30 and TRBJ2-3): SQTIHQWPATLVQPVGSPLSLECTVEGTSNPNLYWYRQAAGRGLQLLFYSVGIGQISSEVPQNLSASRPQDRQFILSSKKLLLSDSGFYLCAWTPWDSRPTQYFGPGTRLTVL.

This clone came up a few times. The V gene is TRBV18, the J gene TRBJ2-1; D is perhaps TRBD2 (5 bases). The germline gives CDR1 KGHSH, CDR2 LQKENI. V was cut by 2 bases and J by 3 bases, with 11 bases left in between. This CDR3 has 15 amino acids. CDR3 bases: TGTGCCAGCTCACCAGAAGCGGCCCACTACAATGAGCAGTTCTTC. Translating gives CASSPEAAHYNEQFF.

This chain uses TRBV9 with TRBJ1-2; the D is unclear. Trimming shortened V by 2 bases and J by 8 bases, and 13 bases separated the two germline ends. CDR3 length: 13 residues. Germline CDR1 is SGDLS and CDR2 is YYNGEE. CDR3: CASSVGGSVGYTF. CDR3 bases: TGTGCCAGCAGCGTGGGTGGAAGCGTCGGCTACACCTTC. The full variable domain, its missing parts supplied by reference TRBV9 and TRBJ1-2, is DSGVTQTPKHLITATGQRVTLRCSPRSGDLSVYWYQQSLDQGLQFLIQYYNGEERAKGNILERFSAQQFPDLHSELNLSSLELGDSALYFCASSVGGSVGYTFGSGTRLTVV.